A selection of T cell receptor beta chains follows, all from one sample in a study of T cell changes during pregnancy in multiple sclerosis. Clones were sequenced by immunoSEQ multiplex PCR, and TCRdb holds only the in-frame ones, with some missing. The profile covers about 15,000 clones, with 65% to 90% appearing a single time and 15% to 20% taken by the ten largest. The material sequenced was CD8+ T cells from peripheral blood mononuclear cells, taken after pregnancy. These receptors were collected from a female donor in good health, enrolled as a control in a pregnancy study. The CDR3 runs from the conserved cysteine through the conserved F or W. D genes are given only for firm matches. Clone size is stated in some rows and not others, as once, few, many or a class when expanded.

-	TRBD1	TRBJ1-2	TRBV2	TGTGCCACCGAGACAGGGAACCCGAGAGGCTACACCTTC	CATETGNPRGYTF
-	TRBD2	TRBJ2-7	TRBV5-1	TGCGCCAGCAGCTTGCGGGGGGGCGTAGAAGGCGAGCAGTACTTC	CASSLRGGVEGEQYF
-	-	TRBJ2-1	TRBV27	TGTGCCAGCGGTTCTCTCCTTTCCTACAATGAGCAGTTCTTC	CASGSLLSYNEQFF
-	TRBD2	TRBJ2-1	TRBV27	TGTGCCAGCAGTTTTTTCACGGGACTAGCGGGAGGGCCCCCCTACAATGAGCAGTTCTTC	CASSFFTGLAGGPPYNEQFF
once	TRBD1	TRBJ2-7	TRBV2	TGTGCCAGCAAAGGGACAGGGGGCTCGGCCTACGAGCAGTACTTC	CASKGTGGSAYEQYF
-	-	TRBJ2-1	TRBV6-4	TGTGCCAGCAGTGAGGAGGATAGCGTGGGAAATGAGCAGTTCTTC	CASSEEDSVGNEQFF
-	TRBD1	TRBJ1-2	TRBV7-9	TGTGCCAGCAGCTTAGGGACAGGGGAACGGGGCTACACCTTC	CASSLGTGERGYTF
-	-	TRBJ1-1	TRBV5-1	TGCGCCAGCAGCTTGGGACAGGAGCTGAACACTGAAGCTTTCTTT	CASSLGQELNTEAFF
many	TRBD1	TRBJ2-1	TRBV27	TGTGCCAGCAGTGAAAGACAGGGAAGCAATGAGCAGTTCTTC	CASSERQGSNEQFF
-	TRBD1	TRBJ2-7	TRBV9	TGTGCCAGCAGCGCTTCGACAGGGGGCGACTACGAGCAGTACTTC	CASSASTGGDYEQYF
-	TRBD1	TRBJ1-2	TRBV4-3	TGCGCCAGCAGCGCCGCGGGGCCCGGGACAGTACATGGCTACACCTTC	CASSAAGPGTVHGYTF
-	TRBD1	TRBJ2-7	TRBV27	TGTGCCAGCAGTTTATCGCGACAGGGATCCTACGAGCAGTACTTC	CASSLSRQGSYEQYF
-	TRBD2	TRBJ2-2	TRBV7-8	TGTGCCAGCTACTTTGGGGGGGGGAACACCGGGGAGCTGTTTTTT	CASYFGGGNTGELFF
once	TRBD2	TRBJ2-5	TRBV7-2	TGTGGCGAACTGCGGGAGGGCCAAGAGACCCAGTACTTC	CGELREGQETQYF
-	TRBD1	TRBJ1-1	TRBV27	TGTGCCAGCAGGTCGGCACAGGGGGTGGTTGGCACTGAAGCTTTCTTT	CASRSAQGVVGTEAFF
-	TRBD2	TRBJ2-1	TRBV9	TGTGCCAGCAGCGCACTCAAGTCGGGAGGGGGCTCCTACAATGAGCAGTTCTTC	CASSALKSGGGSYNEQFF
-	TRBD1	TRBJ1-3	TRBV9	TGTGCCAGCAGCGCAGGGGGCTCTGGAAACACCATATATTTT	CASSAGGSGNTIYF
-	-	TRBJ1-3	TRBV28	TGTGCCAGCAGTGTCCTACAGGAGCCCAAAAACACCATATATTTT	CASSVLQEPKNTIYF
-	TRBD1	TRBJ2-6	TRBV15	TGTGCCACCAGCAGAGGCGGCCTAAGGACAGGGCGAGCCAACGTCCTGACTTTC	CATSRGGLRTGRANVLTF
-	-	TRBJ2-2	TRBV30	TGTGCCTGGAGTGAACTAAGAGGCGGGGAGCTGTTTTTT	CAWSELRGGELFF
few	-	TRBJ1-2	TRBV9	TGTGCCAGCAGCGTAGGGCTAACGGGCTATGGCTACACCTTC	CASSVGLTGYGYTF
-	-	TRBJ1-5	TRBV6-5	TGTGCCAGCAGTCGGCAGGGGATTAATCAGCCCCAGCATTTT	CASSRQGINQPQHF
-	-	TRBJ1-6	TRBV6-1	TGTGCCAGCAGTGAAGCGGCAGGGGATAATTCACCCCTCCACTTT	CASSEAAGDNSPLHF
-	TRBD1	TRBJ1-1	TRBV7-9	TGTGCCAGCAGCTCGACAGGGGTCACTGAAGCTTTCTTT	CASSSTGVTEAFF
-	-	TRBJ2-1	TRBV6-4	TGTGCCAGCAGTGAGGAGGGCCACAATGAGCAGTTCTTC	CASSEEGHNEQFF
-	TRBD2	TRBJ2-7	TRBV19	TGTGCCAGTAGTATAAGAGCGGGGGGCCTTCAGACCGGCGAGCAGTACTTC	CASSIRAGGLQTGEQYF
-	-	TRBJ1-5	TRBV7-9	TGTGCCAGCAGCTTAGCCCCGGGGACATACGTTAGCAATCAGCCCCAGCATTTT	CASSLAPGTYVSNQPQHF
-	TRBD1	TRBJ1-2	TRBV15	TGTGCCACCAGCTCAAGGACAGGGGTTGACTATGGCTACACCTTC	CATSSRTGVDYGYTF
-	-	TRBJ1-2	TRBV27	TGTGCCAGCAGTTTATCATTTGTCAGGGATTATGGCTACACCTTC	CASSLSFVRDYGYTF
-	TRBD1	TRBJ2-7	TRBV29-1	TGCAGCGTTGCTTTGGGACAGGGTTACGAGCAGTACTTC	CSVALGQGYEQYF
-	-	TRBJ1-2	TRBV5-1	TGCGCCAGCAGCTTGATTGGCAGGGGAGATGGCTACACCTTC	CASSLIGRGDGYTF
-	-	TRBJ1-5	TRBV6-1	TGTGCCAGCAGTGGACGCAGGGGTCGGGTTTATAGCAATCAGCCCCAGCATTTT	CASSGRRGRVYSNQPQHF
-	-	TRBJ1-5	TRBV4-1	TGCGCCAGCAGCCAAGATGGTGGAGGAAACAATCAGCCCCAGCATTTT	CASSQDGGGNNQPQHF
-	-	TRBJ2-7	TRBV27	TGTGCCAGCAGTTTTGGCCCGACCTACGAGCAGTACTTC	CASSFGPTYEQYF
once	TRBD1	TRBJ1-4	TRBV27	TGTGCCAGCAGTAACAGGGGGCAGGGTAGTCTGTTTTTT	CASSNRGQGSLFF
-	TRBD2	TRBJ2-7	TRBV7-9	TGTGCCAGCAGTCCCGGACTAGCGGGAGTCTACGAGCAGTACTTC	CASSPGLAGVYEQYF
-	TRBD1	TRBJ1-5	TRBV30	TGTGCCTGGAGTGTAAGGGACAGGGTATGGCAGCCCCAGCATTTT	CAWSVRDRVWQPQHF
-	-	TRBJ2-1	TRBV12-5	TGTGCTAGTGCCTTAGGGGGGGCTTGGAATGAGCAGTTCTTC	CASALGGAWNEQFF
-	-	TRBJ1-1	TRBV6-4	TGTGCCAGCAGTGGGGGAGAGGGCACTGAAGCTTTCTTT	CASSGGEGTEAFF
-	TRBD2	TRBJ2-1	TRBV5-1	TGCGCCAGCAGCCCTAGAGAGCGGGACCCCTACAATGAGCAGTTCTTC	CASSPRERDPYNEQFF
once	TRBD2	TRBJ2-5	TRBV6-5	TGTGCCAGCAGACCGAACAGCGGGGAAGAGACCCAGTACTTC	CASRPNSGEETQYF